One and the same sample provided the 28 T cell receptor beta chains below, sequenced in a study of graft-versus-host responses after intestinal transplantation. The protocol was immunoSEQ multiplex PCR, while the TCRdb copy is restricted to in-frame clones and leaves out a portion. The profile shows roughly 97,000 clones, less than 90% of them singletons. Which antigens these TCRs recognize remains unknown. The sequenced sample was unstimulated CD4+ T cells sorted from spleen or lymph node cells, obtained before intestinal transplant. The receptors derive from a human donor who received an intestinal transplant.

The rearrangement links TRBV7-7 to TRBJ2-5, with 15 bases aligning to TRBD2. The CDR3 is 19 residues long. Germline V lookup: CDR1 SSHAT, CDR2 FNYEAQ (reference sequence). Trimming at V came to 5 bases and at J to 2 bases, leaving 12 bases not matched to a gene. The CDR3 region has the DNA TGTGCCAGCAGCCCGGGACTAGCGGGGGGCACGACGGCGCAAGAGACCCAGTACTTC. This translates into CASSPGLAGGTTAQETQYF.

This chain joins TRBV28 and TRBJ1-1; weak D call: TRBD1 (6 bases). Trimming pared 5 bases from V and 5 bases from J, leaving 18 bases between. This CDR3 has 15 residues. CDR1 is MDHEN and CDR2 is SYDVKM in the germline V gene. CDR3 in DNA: TGTGCCAGCAGTGCCGGTTCACAGGGTTGGACTGAAGCTTTCTTT. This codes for CASSAGSQGWTEAFF.

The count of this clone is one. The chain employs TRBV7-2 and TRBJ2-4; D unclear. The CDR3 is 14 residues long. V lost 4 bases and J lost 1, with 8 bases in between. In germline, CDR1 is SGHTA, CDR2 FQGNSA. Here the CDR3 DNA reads TGTGCCAGCAGCTACGACACCGCCAAAAACATTCAGTACTTC. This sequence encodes CASSYDTAKNIQYF.

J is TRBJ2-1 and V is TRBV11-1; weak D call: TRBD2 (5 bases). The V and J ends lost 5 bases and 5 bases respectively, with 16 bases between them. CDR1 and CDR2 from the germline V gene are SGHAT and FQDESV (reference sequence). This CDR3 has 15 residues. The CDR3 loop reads CASSPEASPNNEQFF. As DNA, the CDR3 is TGTGCCAGCAGCCCCGAGGCTAGCCCGAACAATGAGCAGTTCTTC.

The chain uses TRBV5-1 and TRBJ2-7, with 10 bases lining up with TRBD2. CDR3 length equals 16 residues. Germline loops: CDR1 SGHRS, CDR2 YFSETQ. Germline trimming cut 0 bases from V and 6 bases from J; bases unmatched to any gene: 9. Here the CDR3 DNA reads TGCGCCAGCAGCTTGGCCGACACTAGCGGGATCGGCGAGCAGTACTTC. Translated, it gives CASSLADTSGIGEQYF.

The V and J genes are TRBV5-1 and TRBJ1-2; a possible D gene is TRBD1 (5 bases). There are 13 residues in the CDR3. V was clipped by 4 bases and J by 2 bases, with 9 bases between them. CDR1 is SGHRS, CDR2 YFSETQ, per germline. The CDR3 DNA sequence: TGCGCCAGCAGCCCTCGACAGAACTATGGCTACACCTTC. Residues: CASSPRQNYGYTF. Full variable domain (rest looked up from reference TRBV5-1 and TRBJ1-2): KAGVTQTPRYLIKTRGQQVTLSCSPISGHRSVSWYQQTPGQGLQFLFEYFSETQRNKGNFPGRFSGRQFSNSRSEMNVSTLELGDSALYLCASSPRQNYGYTFGSGTRLTVV.

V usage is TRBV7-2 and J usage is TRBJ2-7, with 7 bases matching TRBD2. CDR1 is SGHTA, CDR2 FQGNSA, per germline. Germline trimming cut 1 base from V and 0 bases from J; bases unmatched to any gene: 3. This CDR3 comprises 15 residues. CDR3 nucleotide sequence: TGTGCCAGCAGCTTAGGCAGCGGGGTCTCCTACGAGCAGTACTTC. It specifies CASSLGSGVSYEQYF.

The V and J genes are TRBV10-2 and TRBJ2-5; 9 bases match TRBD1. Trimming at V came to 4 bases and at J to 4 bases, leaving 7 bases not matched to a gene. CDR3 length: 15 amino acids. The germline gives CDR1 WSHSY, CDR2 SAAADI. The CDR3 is CASSVDRGVGETQYF. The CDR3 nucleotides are TGCGCCAGCAGTGTCGACAGGGGGGTCGGAGAGACCCAGTACTTC.

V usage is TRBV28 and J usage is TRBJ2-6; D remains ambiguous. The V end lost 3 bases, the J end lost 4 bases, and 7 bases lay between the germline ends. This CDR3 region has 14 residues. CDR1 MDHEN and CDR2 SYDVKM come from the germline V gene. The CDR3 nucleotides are TGTGCCAGCAGTTTCGCGGCGGGGGCCAACGTCCTGACTTTC. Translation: CASSFAAGANVLTF.

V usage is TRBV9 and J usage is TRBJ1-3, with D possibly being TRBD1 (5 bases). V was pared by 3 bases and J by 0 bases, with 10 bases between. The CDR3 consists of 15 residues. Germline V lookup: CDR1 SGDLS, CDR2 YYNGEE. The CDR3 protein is CASSEGIISGNTIYF. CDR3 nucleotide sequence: TGTGCCAGCAGCGAGGGGATTATCTCTGGAAACACCATATATTTT.

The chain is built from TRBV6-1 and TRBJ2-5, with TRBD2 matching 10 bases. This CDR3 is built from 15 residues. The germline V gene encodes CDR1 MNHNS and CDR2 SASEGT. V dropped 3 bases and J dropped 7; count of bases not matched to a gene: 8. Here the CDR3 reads CASSERTSGPGTQYF. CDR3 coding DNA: TGTGCCAGCAGTGAGCGGACTAGCGGTCCGGGGACCCAGTACTTC.

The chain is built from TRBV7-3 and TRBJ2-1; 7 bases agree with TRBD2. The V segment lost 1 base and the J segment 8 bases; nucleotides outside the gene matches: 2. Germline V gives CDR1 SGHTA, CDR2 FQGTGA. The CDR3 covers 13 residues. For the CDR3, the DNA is TGTGCCAGCAGCTTAAAGGGAGGGGATGAGCAGTTCTTC. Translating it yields CASSLKGGDEQFF.

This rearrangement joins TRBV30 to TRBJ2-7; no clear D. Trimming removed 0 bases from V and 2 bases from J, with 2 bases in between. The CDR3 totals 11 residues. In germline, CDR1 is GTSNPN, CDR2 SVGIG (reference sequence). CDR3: CAWSVTYEQYF. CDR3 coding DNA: TGTGCCTGGAGTGTAACCTACGAGCAGTACTTC.

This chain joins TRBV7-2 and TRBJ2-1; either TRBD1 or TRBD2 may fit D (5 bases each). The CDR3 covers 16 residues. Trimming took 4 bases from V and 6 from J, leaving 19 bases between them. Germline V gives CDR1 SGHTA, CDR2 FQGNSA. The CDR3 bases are TGTGCCAGCAGCTCCAGGGCGGGTCCCCGCGGCAATGAGCAGTTCTTC. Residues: CASSSRAGPRGNEQFF.

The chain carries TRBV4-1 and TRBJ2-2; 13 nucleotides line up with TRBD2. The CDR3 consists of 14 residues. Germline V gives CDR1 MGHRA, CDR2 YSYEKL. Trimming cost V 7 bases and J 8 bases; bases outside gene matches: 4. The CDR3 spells CASKGTSGVGELFF. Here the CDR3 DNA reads TGCGCCAGCAAGGGGACTAGCGGGGTGGGGGAGCTGTTTTTT.

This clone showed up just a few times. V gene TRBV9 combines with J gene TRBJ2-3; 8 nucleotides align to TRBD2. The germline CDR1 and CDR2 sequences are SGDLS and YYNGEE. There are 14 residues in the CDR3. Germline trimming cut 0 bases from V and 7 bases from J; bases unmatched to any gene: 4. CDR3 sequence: CASSVAGGTNTQYF. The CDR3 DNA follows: TGTGCCAGCAGCGTAGCGGGGGGGACTAATACGCAGTATTTT.

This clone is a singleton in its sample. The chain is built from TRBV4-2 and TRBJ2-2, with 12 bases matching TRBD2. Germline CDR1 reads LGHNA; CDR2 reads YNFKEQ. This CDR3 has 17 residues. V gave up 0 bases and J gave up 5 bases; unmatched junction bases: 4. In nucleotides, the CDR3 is TGTGCCAGCAGCCAAGAACGACTAGCGGGGGAAACCGGGGAGCTGTTTTTT. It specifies CASSQERLAGETGELFF.

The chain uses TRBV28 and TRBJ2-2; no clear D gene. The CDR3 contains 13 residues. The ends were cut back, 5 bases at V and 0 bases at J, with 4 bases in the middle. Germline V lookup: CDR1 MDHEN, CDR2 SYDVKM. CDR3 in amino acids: CASSVTNTGELFF. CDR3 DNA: TGTGCCAGCAGTGTCACGAACACCGGGGAGCTGTTTTTT.

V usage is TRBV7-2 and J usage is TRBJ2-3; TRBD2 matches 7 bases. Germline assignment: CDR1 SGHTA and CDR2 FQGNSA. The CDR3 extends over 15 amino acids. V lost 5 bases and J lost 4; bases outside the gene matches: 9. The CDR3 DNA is TGTGCCAGCAGCACAGCTGGGAGGGGCGCAGATACGCAGTATTTT. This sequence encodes CASSTAGRGADTQYF.

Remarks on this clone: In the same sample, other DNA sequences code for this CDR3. For the CDR3, the DNA is TGTGCCAGCAGTGAAGGTGGCAGCAACACTGAAGCTTTCTTT. This encodes CASSEGGSNTEAFF. The V gene is TRBV6-1, the J gene TRBJ1-1; D not resolved. The V gene lost 1 base and the J gene lost 2 bases, with 8 bases spanning the gap. This CDR3 is 14 amino acids long. CDR1 MNHNS and CDR2 SASEGT come from the germline V gene.

Written as DNA, the CDR3 is TGTGCCAGCAGTCCCCGTTCCAGGATCTTAGGCTTAGAGGCTTTCTTT. Protein product: CASSPRSRILGLEAFF. The chain recombines TRBV27 with TRBJ1-1; D is uncertain. V lost 5 bases to trimming and J lost 11 bases, with 27 bases between them. CDR3 length: 16 residues. Germline values: CDR1 MNHEY, CDR2 SMNVEV (reference sequence).

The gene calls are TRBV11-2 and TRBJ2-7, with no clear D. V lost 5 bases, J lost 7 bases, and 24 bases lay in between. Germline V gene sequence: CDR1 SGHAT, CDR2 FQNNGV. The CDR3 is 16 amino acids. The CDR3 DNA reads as TGTGCCAGCAGCCCCCCCCGGCAAGCCCTTTTGAGAGAGCAGTACTTC. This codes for CASSPPRQALLREQYF.

The CDR3 bases are TGTGCCAGCAGCCAAGGGGGAGGACAGCAAGAGACCCAGTACTTC. Amino acid sequence: CASSQGGGQQETQYF. J is TRBJ2-5 and V is TRBV4-2; D tentatively fits TRBD1 or TRBD2 (6 bases each). The CDR3 contains 15 residues. V was cut by 1 base and J by 2 bases, with 11 bases left in between. Looked up from germline, CDR1 is LGHNA and CDR2 is YNFKEQ.

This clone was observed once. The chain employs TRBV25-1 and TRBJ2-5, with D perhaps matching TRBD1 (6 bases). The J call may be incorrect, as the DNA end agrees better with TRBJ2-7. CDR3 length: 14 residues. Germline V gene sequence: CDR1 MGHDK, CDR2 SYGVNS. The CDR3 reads CASSAPGHFYEQYF. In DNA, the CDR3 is TGTGCCAGCAGTGCTCCGGGACACTTTTACGAGCAGTACTTC.

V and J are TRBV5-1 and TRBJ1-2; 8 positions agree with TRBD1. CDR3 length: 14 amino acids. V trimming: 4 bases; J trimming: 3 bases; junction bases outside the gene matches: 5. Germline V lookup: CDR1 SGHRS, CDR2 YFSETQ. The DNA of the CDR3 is TGCGCCAGCAGCGATCAGGGGGCAGACTATGGCTACACCTTC. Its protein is CASSDQGADYGYTF.

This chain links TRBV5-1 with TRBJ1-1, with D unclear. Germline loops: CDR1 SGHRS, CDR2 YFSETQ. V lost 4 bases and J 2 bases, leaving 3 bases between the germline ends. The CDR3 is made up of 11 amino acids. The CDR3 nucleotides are TGCGCCAGCAGCGACAACACTGAAGCTTTCTTT. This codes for CASSDNTEAFF.

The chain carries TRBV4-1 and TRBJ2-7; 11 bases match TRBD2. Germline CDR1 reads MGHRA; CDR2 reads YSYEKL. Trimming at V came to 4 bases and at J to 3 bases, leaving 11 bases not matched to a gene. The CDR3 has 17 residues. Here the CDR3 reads CASSRVLAGVTLYEQYF. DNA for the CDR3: TGCGCCAGCAGCCGGGTACTAGCGGGGGTGACACTCTACGAGCAGTACTTC.

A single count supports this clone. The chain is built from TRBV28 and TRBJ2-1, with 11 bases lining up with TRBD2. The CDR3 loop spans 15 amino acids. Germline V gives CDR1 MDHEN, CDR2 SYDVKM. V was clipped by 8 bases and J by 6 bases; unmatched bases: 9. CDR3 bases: TGTGCCAGCCGAACTAGCGGGAGTAGTACCAATGAGCAGTTCTTC. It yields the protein CASRTSGSSTNEQFF. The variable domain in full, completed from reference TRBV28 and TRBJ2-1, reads DVKVTQSSRYLVKRTGEKVFLECVQDMDHENMFWYRQDPGLGLRLIYFSYDVKMKEKGDIPEGYSVSREKKERFSLILESASTNQTSMYLCASRTSGSSTNEQFFGPGTRLTVL.